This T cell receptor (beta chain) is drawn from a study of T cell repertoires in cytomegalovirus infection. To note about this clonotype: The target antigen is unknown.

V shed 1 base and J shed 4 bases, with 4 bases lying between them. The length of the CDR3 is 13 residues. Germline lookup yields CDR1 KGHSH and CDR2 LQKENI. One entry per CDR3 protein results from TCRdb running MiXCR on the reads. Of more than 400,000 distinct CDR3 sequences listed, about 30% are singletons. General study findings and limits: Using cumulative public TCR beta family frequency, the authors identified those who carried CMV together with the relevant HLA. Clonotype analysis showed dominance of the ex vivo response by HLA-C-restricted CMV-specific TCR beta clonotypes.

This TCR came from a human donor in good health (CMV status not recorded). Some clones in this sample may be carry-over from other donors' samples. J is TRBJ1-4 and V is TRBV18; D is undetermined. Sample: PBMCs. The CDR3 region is CASSPRLNEKLFF. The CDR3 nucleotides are TGTGCCAGCTCACCACGTCTTAATGAAAAACTGTTTTTT. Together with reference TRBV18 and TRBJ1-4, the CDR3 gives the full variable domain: NAGVMQNPRHLVRRRGQEARLRCSPMKGHSHVYWYRQLPEEGLKFMVYLQKENIIDESGMPKERFSAEFPKEGPSILRIQQVVRGDSAAYFCASSPRLNEKLFFGSGTQLSVL.